This is a list of T cell receptor beta chains from one sample in a study of blood T cell repertoires in COVID-19. TCRdb's copy holds only in-frame clones and misses some; the assay was immunoSEQ multiplex PCR. The table lists roughly 70,000 clones, under 85% of them singletons. Source material: peripheral blood. These receptor sequences come from a man in his 70s with acute or convalescent COVID-19. Both conserved end residues are part of each CDR3. Each record gives: V gene, clone size, J gene, D gene, CDR3 DNA, CDR3 protein. D genes are given only for firm matches. A row's size may be missing; if present it is once, few, many or a size class.

v_call: TRBV7-8; clone_size: NA; j_call: TRBJ2-3; d_call: TRBD1; cdr3_nt: TGTGCCAGCAGCTCGGACAGGGGGCGGAGCACAGATACGCAGTATTTT; cdr3_aa: CASSSDRGRSTDTQYF
v_call: TRBV9; clone_size: NA; j_call: TRBJ1-2; d_call: NA; cdr3_nt: TGTGCCAGCAGCGAACAAACAGGTAGCTATGGCTACACCTTC; cdr3_aa: CASSEQTGSYGYTF
v_call: TRBV2; clone_size: NA; j_call: TRBJ2-2; d_call: NA; cdr3_nt: TGTGCCAGCAGGCCGGGGCCGGGGGCCGGGGAGCTGTTTTTT; cdr3_aa: CASRPGPGAGELFF
v_call: TRBV21-1; clone_size: NA; j_call: TRBJ2-7; d_call: NA; cdr3_nt: TGTGCCAGCAGCGTCCACAGGGATTTCGAGCAGTACTTC; cdr3_aa: CASSVHRDFEQYF
v_call: TRBV24-1; clone_size: NA; j_call: TRBJ1-2; d_call: NA; cdr3_nt: TGTGCCACCAGTGATTTCAACGGTAACTATGGCTACACCTTC; cdr3_aa: CATSDFNGNYGYTF
v_call: TRBV12-3/TRBV12-4; clone_size: NA; j_call: TRBJ1-2; d_call: TRBD1; cdr3_nt: TGTGCCAGCACCTTCCGGACAGGGGGTGGCTACACCTTC; cdr3_aa: CASTFRTGGGYTF
v_call: TRBV3-1/TRBV3-2; clone_size: few; j_call: TRBJ1-1; d_call: TRBD1; cdr3_nt: TGTGCCACCGCACAGGGGGCCGGGAACACTGAAGCTTTCTTT; cdr3_aa: CATAQGAGNTEAFF
v_call: TRBV27; clone_size: NA; j_call: TRBJ2-7; d_call: TRBD2; cdr3_nt: TGTGCCACCGCCTCAGGGACTAGCGGCTCCTACGAGCAGTACTTC; cdr3_aa: CATASGTSGSYEQYF
v_call: TRBV5-1; clone_size: NA; j_call: TRBJ2-1; d_call: NA; cdr3_nt: TGCGCCAGCAGCTCGGGACTTTCCCTACACAATGAGCAGTTCTTC; cdr3_aa: CASSSGLSLHNEQFF
v_call: TRBV28; clone_size: few; j_call: TRBJ1-2; d_call: TRBD1; cdr3_nt: TGTGCCAGCAGTTCAGGGACAGGGAATGGCTACACCTTC; cdr3_aa: CASSSGTGNGYTF
v_call: TRBV19; clone_size: NA; j_call: TRBJ2-1; d_call: NA; cdr3_nt: TGTGCCAGTAGTATGGGTGACTGGACCTACAATGAGCAGTTCTTC; cdr3_aa: CASSMGDWTYNEQFF
v_call: TRBV19; clone_size: few; j_call: TRBJ1-1; d_call: NA; cdr3_nt: TGTGCCAGTAGGTGGTCGCCGACAGGCCTCCCGACTGAAGCTTTCTTT; cdr3_aa: CASRWSPTGLPTEAFF
v_call: TRBV20-1; clone_size: once; j_call: TRBJ1-2; d_call: NA; cdr3_nt: TGCAGTGCTAGTGAGACAGCCTATGGCTACACCTTC; cdr3_aa: CSASETAYGYTF
v_call: TRBV6-5; clone_size: once; j_call: TRBJ2-7; d_call: TRBD2; cdr3_nt: TGTGCCAGCAGTTACTCGGGACTAGCGGTCTACGAGCAGTACTTC; cdr3_aa: CASSYSGLAVYEQYF
v_call: TRBV11-2; clone_size: NA; j_call: TRBJ1-1; d_call: TRBD1; cdr3_nt: TGTGCCAGCAGCTTTGAGACCCAGGGGGTGACTGAAGCTTTCTTT; cdr3_aa: CASSFETQGVTEAFF
v_call: TRBV5-4; clone_size: many; j_call: TRBJ2-1; d_call: TRBD1; cdr3_nt: TGTGCCAGCAGTCCGGACAGGTCCAATGAGCAGTTCTTC; cdr3_aa: CASSPDRSNEQFF